Below are 30 T cell receptor beta chains sequenced from a single sample in a study of cytomegalovirus exposure and HLA in healthy donors (TCRdb year 2017). The library was produced with the immunoSEQ multiplex PCR assay. For the multiplex PCR, a mixture combining 60 forward primers for TCR Vbeta segments and 13 reverse primers for TCR Jbeta segments was used. The immuneACCESS repertoire file appears here via TCRdb, limited to in-frame rearrangements. These files lack a portion of the clones; in checked studies, under half of the deficit traces to unresolved V genes, and the cause of the others is not known. This sample's table has entries for more than 100,000 clones. The ten largest clones capture roughly 3.5% of the sample. The sequencing input was PBMCs. These receptor sequences come from a man between 18 and 29 years old in good health and CMV-seronegative.

V is TRBV7-2 and J is TRBJ2-7, with a tentative D call TRBD2 (6 bases). Per the germline V gene, CDR1 is SGHTA and CDR2 is FQGNSA. Trimming took off 1 base at V and 2 bases at J, with 9 bases between the two ends. The CDR3 length is 14 residues. The CDR3 protein is CASSLGRGPYEQYF. CDR3 in DNA: TGTGCCAGCAGCTTAGGGAGGGGCCCCTACGAGCAGTACTTC.

The chain is built from TRBV7-9 and TRBJ2-7, with 7 bases that match TRBD1. Trimming cost V 5 bases and J 2 bases; bases outside gene matches: 6. From germline, CDR1 is SEHNR and CDR2 FQNEAQ (reference sequence). This CDR3 comprises 14 residues. CDR3 residues: CASSRTGVPYEQYF. CDR3 in DNA: TGTGCCAGCAGCCGTACAGGGGTTCCCTACGAGCAGTACTTC.

J is TRBJ2-2 and V is TRBV19; 8 bases fit TRBD2. The germline gives CDR1 LNHDA, CDR2 SQIVND (reference sequence). The CDR3 is made up of 15 amino acids. The trim removed 4 bases at V and 6 bases at J, leaving 7 bases unmatched. In DNA form, the CDR3 reads TGTGCCAGTAGTACTAGCGGGTGGGCTGCCGGGGAGCTGTTTTTT. Amino acids: CASSTSGWAAGELFF. The full variable domain, its missing parts supplied by reference TRBV19 and TRBJ2-2, is DGGITQSPKYLFRKEGQNVTLSCEQNLNHDAMYWYRQDPGQGLRLIYYSQIVNDFQKGDIAEGYSVSREKKESFPLTVTSAQKNPTAFYLCASSTSGWAAGELFFGEGSRLTVL.

V gene TRBV6-1 combines with J gene TRBJ2-2; TRBD1 matches 9 bases. Germline CDR1 is MNHNS and CDR2 is SASEGT. The CDR3 is made up of 15 amino acids. V was clipped by 3 bases and J by 5 bases; unmatched bases: 4. CDR3 nucleotides: TGTGCCAGCAGTGATGGACAGGGGTGGACCGGGGAGCTGTTTTTT. Translated, it gives CASSDGQGWTGELFF.

The chain has TRBV5-1 and TRBJ1-1; D perhaps matches TRBD1 (5 bases). Germline V CDR1 and CDR2: SGHRS, YFSETQ. The CDR3 contains 14 residues. The V and J ends lost 4 bases and 0 bases respectively, with 10 bases between them. CDR3: CASSETVMNTEAFF. The CDR3 DNA reads TGCGCCAGCAGCGAGACAGTAATGAACACTGAAGCTTTCTTT.

The gene calls are TRBV19 and TRBJ2-2; 7 bases fit TRBD1. CDR3 length: 15 amino acids. From germline, CDR1 is LNHDA and CDR2 SQIVND (reference sequence). With 8 bases clipped from V and 5 bases from J, the junction kept 11 bases outside the gene matches. CDR3 in amino acids: CASHTYTGATGELFF. CDR3 nucleotides: TGTGCCAGTCATACTTATACAGGGGCTACCGGGGAGCTGTTTTTT.

The chain combines TRBV7-8 with TRBJ1-1, with a tentative D call TRBD1 (5 bases). The length of the CDR3 is 12 residues. Trimming cost V 1 base and J 7 bases, with 7 bases left between them. CDR1 SGHVS and CDR2 FQNEAQ come from the germline V gene. CDR3 nucleotide sequence: TGTGCCAGCAGCTTAGTTCAGGGTGAAGCTTTCTTT. This translates into CASSLVQGEAFF.

The chain employs TRBV11-3 and TRBJ2-7, with D possibly TRBD1 on 5 matching bases. CDR3 length: 13 residues. Germline V gives CDR1 SGHNT, CDR2 YENEEA. Trimming cost V 4 bases and J 3 bases, with 10 bases left between them. In nucleotides, the CDR3 is TGTGCCAGCAGCTACAGGATGGGCTACGAGCAGTACTTC. Its translation is CASSYRMGYEQYF.

The CDR3 coding sequence is TGTGCCTGGAGATCTCCCGGTGGCGGGGTTGGCTACACCTTC. Protein product: CAWRSPGGGVGYTF. The chain joins TRBV30 to TRBJ1-2; no firm D call. Germline CDR1 is GTSNPN and CDR2 is SVGIG (reference sequence). The CDR3 runs to 14 residues. V was cut by 3 bases and J by 7 bases, with 18 bases left in between.

The chain couples TRBV10-3 to TRBJ2-5; possible D gene TRBD1, 5 bases. V dropped 0 bases and J dropped 3 bases, with 11 bases sitting between them. The germline V gene has CDR1 ENHRY and CDR2 SYGVKD. This CDR3 comprises 15 residues. For the CDR3, the DNA is TGTGCCATCAGTGAGTCCGACAGATTGAAAGAGACCCAGTACTTC. Residues: CAISESDRLKETQYF.

This sequence joins TRBV20-1 and TRBJ2-5; D is possibly TRBD2 (5 bases). The CDR3 covers 11 residues. Per the germline V gene, CDR1 is DFQATT and CDR2 is SNEGSKA (reference sequence). CDR3 residues: CSPRVEKTQYF. The CDR3 DNA sequence: TGCAGCCCGCGGGTTGAGAAGACCCAGTACTTC.

The chain is built from TRBV18 and TRBJ2-7; D might be TRBD1 (6 bases). V lost 1 base and J 3 bases, leaving 13 bases between the germline ends. Germline V gene sequence: CDR1 KGHSH, CDR2 LQKENI. This CDR3 comprises 15 residues. In DNA, the CDR3 is TGTGCCAGCTCACCACAACAGGGAAACTACTACGAGCAGTACTTC. It is translated as CASSPQQGNYYEQYF.

The chain couples TRBV6-6 to TRBJ2-1; D may be TRBD2 (5 bases). Between the trimmed V and J ends, which lost 4 bases and 8 bases, there was a span of 9 bases. This CDR3 is built from 12 residues. Per the germline V gene, CDR1 is MNHNY and CDR2 is SVGAGI (reference sequence). CDR3 sequence (DNA): TGTGCCAGCAGTTCCAACGGGGATGAGCAGTTCTTC. This translates into CASSSNGDEQFF.

Notes on this clone: Other DNA sequences in this specimen translate into the identical CDR3. The chain joins TRBV28 to TRBJ1-5; 7 bases agree with TRBD1. CDR3 length equals 15 residues. The junction had 6 bases not matched to a gene; V was cut back by 3 bases and J by 4 bases. Per the germline V gene, CDR1 is MDHEN and CDR2 is SYDVKM. The CDR3 reads CASSLGQGGNQPQHF. CDR3 sequence (DNA): TGTGCCAGCAGTTTGGGCCAGGGGGGTAATCAGCCCCAGCATTTT.

The rearrangement uses TRBV5-4 and TRBJ2-7; 10 bases agree with TRBD1. This CDR3 contains 14 residues. The germline V gene has CDR1 SGHNT and CDR2 YYREEE (reference sequence). The junction had 3 bases not matched to a gene; V was cut back by 1 base and J by 5 bases. The CDR3 DNA is TGTGCCAGCAGCTTGCGACAGGGGGCCCACGAGCAGTACTTC. It is translated as CASSLRQGAHEQYF.

The rearrangement links TRBV4-1 to TRBJ2-1; TRBD1 might be the D (5 bases). Germline V gives CDR1 MGHRA, CDR2 YSYEKL. V was shortened by 3 bases and J by 9 bases, with 12 bases between the two germline ends. The CDR3 runs 13 residues. The CDR3 spells CASSHRSQGEQFF. CDR3 nucleotides: TGCGCCAGCAGCCATAGGTCTCAGGGTGAGCAGTTCTTC.

This chain links TRBV12-2 with TRBJ2-3; the table assigns TRBD2, which was not confirmed against the DNA. TRBV12-2 is a pseudogene locus. The CDR3 loop spans 14 amino acids. CDR3 in amino acids: CASRTSGRFDTQYF. The CDR3 DNA follows: TGTGCAAGTCGCACAAGCGGGAGGTTTGATACGCAGTATTTT.

The chain recombines TRBV9 with TRBJ2-2; 13 bases are shared with TRBD2. Germline CDR1 SGDLS, CDR2 YYNGEE. The CDR3 is 17 residues long. J lost 8 bases, V lost 4 bases, and 11 bases had no gene match. Written as DNA, the CDR3 is TGTGCCAGCAGCTTTTCCACTAGCGGGAGGGCCTCTGGGGAGCTGTTTTTT. Amino acid sequence: CASSFSTSGRASGELFF.

CDR3 protein: CASSGEQGRFSYEQYF. CDR3 DNA sequence: TGTGCCAGCAGCGGAGAACAGGGGCGTTTTTCCTACGAGCAGTACTTC. The rearrangement links TRBV27 to TRBJ2-7; 7 bases match TRBD1. Per germline, CDR1 MNHEY and CDR2 SMNVEV (reference sequence). The CDR3 is 16 residues long. Unmatched junction bases numbered 12, after V lost 6 bases and J lost 1 base.

This chain joins TRBV9 and TRBJ2-2, with D unclear. The ends were cut back, 0 bases at V and 3 bases at J, with 6 bases in the middle. Germline assignment: CDR1 SGDLS and CDR2 YYNGEE. The CDR3 contains 14 residues. CDR3 DNA: TGTGCCAGCAGCGTAGGGGCCGACACCGGGGAGCTGTTTTTT. Translated, it gives CASSVGADTGELFF. The whole variable domain, filled in from reference TRBV9 and TRBJ2-2, reads DSGVTQTPKHLITATGQRVTLRCSPRSGDLSVYWYQQSLDQGLQFLIQYYNGEERAKGNILERFSAQQFPDLHSELNLSSLELGDSALYFCASSVGADTGELFFGEGSRLTVL.

The chain uses TRBV7-9 and TRBJ1-2; a possible D gene is TRBD1 (6 bases). Trimming left V 4 bases short and J 5 bases short, with 14 bases between. This CDR3 is 14 amino acids long. Germline V gene data show CDR1 as SEHNR and CDR2 as FQNEAQ (reference sequence). Here the CDR3 DNA reads TGTGCCAGCAGCTCGGACCGACAGGCTTATGGCTACACCTTC. Translation gives CASSSDRQAYGYTF.

The chain uses TRBV5-8 and TRBJ2-5, with D maybe TRBD2 (6 bases). CDR3 size: 14 residues. The V and J ends lost 1 base and 2 bases respectively, with 9 bases between them. The germline V gene encodes CDR1 SGHTS and CDR2 YDEGEE. This CDR3 reads CASSLPGTQETQYF. The CDR3 bases are TGTGCCAGCAGCTTGCCTGGGACTCAAGAGACCCAGTACTTC. Variable domain in full (rest from reference TRBV5-8 and TRBJ2-5): EAGVTQSPTHLIKTRGQQATLRCSPISGHTSVYWYQQALGLGLQFLLWYDEGEERNRGNFPPRFSGRQFPNYSSELNVNALELEDSALYLCASSLPGTQETQYFGPGTRLLVL.

The chain joins TRBV15 to TRBJ2-5, with a possible D match to TRBD1 (5 bases). The J call is in doubt because the DNA end fits TRBJ2-7 better. This CDR3 spans 15 amino acids. Germline CDR1 is LNHNV and CDR2 is YYDKDF (reference sequence). The CDR3 DNA reads as TGTGCCACCAGCAGACTAGACAGCCTCTCCTACGAGCAGTACTTC. It translates to CATSRLDSLSYEQYF.

V is TRBV28 and J is TRBJ1-2, with 11 nucleotides matching TRBD1. V dropped 6 bases and J dropped 8; count of bases not matched to a gene: 11. CDR3 size: 15 residues. Germline CDR1 is MDHEN and CDR2 is SYDVKM. The CDR3 here is CASRPPLRDRGGYTF. The CDR3 DNA sequence: TGTGCCAGCAGACCCCCCCTTCGGGACAGGGGGGGCTACACCTTC.

V and J are TRBV27 and TRBJ2-1, with 11 bases fitting TRBD1. The CDR3 length is 16 residues. Germline V gives CDR1 MNHEY, CDR2 SMNVEV (reference sequence). J was trimmed by 7 bases and V by 5 bases; bases with no gene match: 10. The CDR3 sequence is CASSRKSGTGGNEQFF. The CDR3 nucleotides are TGTGCCAGCAGTCGGAAATCCGGGACAGGGGGAAATGAGCAGTTCTTC.

The chain's CDR3 is CASSISGGLNEQFF. CDR3 nucleotide sequence: TGTGCCAGCAGCATTAGCGGGGGGCTCAATGAGCAGTTCTTC. J is TRBJ2-1 and V is TRBV7-3; 10 bases are a match to TRBD2. This CDR3 comprises 14 residues. Germline V CDR1 and CDR2: SGHTA, FQGTGA. V shed 5 bases and J 6 bases; nucleotides not matched to a gene: 4.

The genes are TRBV6-6 and TRBJ2-1; 7 bases are a match to TRBD1. CDR1 is MNHNY and CDR2 is SVGAGI in the germline V gene (reference sequence). The CDR3 is 15 amino acids. Unmatched junction bases numbered 5, after V lost 1 base and J lost 5 bases. DNA of the CDR3: TGTGCCAGCAGTTACTACCAGACAGGGCACAATGAGCAGTTCTTC. As protein: CASSYYQTGHNEQFF.

The chain is built from TRBV22-1 and TRBJ1-2; TRBD1 was called by the table and not checked on the DNA. TRBV22-1 is classified as a pseudogene. This CDR3 contains 18 residues. The CDR3 DNA reads as TGTCCTGGGAGCGCAAAAAGGGGGCGTCCTCACACTAACTATGGCTACACCTTC. This codes for CPGSAKRGRPHTNYGYTF.

J is TRBJ2-1 and V is TRBV19; D might be TRBD1 (6 bases). From germline, CDR1 is LNHDA and CDR2 SQIVND (reference sequence). Deletions cut 2 bases from V and 9 bases from J, with 17 bases between. This CDR3 region has 15 residues. Written as DNA, the CDR3 is TGTGCCAGTAGTATATCCGGGACACCGGGTGGTGAGCAGTTCTTC. Translation: CASSISGTPGGEQFF.

The chain couples TRBV28 to TRBJ2-5; 9 bases map to TRBD2. The CDR3 consists of 17 residues. The V gene end was trimmed by 3 bases and the J gene end by 1 base; junction bases not matched to a gene: 9. In germline, CDR1 is MDHEN, CDR2 SYDVKM. CDR3: CASSFGGLAGSQETQYF. The CDR3 DNA reads TGTGCCAGCAGTTTTGGTGGGCTAGCGGGGTCCCAAGAGACCCAGTACTTC.